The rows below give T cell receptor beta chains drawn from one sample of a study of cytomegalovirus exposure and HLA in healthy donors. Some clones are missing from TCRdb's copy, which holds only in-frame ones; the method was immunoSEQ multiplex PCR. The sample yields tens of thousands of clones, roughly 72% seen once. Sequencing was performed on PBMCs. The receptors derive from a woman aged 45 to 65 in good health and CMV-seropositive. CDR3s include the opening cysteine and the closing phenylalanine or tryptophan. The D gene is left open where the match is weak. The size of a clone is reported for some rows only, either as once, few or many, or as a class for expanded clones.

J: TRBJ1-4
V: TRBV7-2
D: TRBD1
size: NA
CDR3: CASSFRPGQGNEKLFF
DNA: TGTGCCAGCAGCTTTCGACCGGGACAGGGGAATGAAAAACTGTTTTTT

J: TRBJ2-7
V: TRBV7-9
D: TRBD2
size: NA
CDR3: CASRGDLAGGEQYF
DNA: TGTGCCAGCAGGGGGGACTTAGCGGGAGGCGAGCAGTACTTC

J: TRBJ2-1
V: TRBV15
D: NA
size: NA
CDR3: CATRASGEGEQFF
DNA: TGTGCCACCAGGGCCTCGGGTGAGGGTGAGCAGTTCTTC

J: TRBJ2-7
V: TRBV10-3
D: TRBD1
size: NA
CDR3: CAISEPPGRGGDYEQYF
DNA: TGTGCCATCAGTGAGCCGCCGGGGAGAGGGGGCGACTACGAGCAGTACTTC

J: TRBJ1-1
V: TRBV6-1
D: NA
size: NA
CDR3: CASRRATNTEAFF
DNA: TGTGCCAGCAGGAGGGCCACGAACACTGAAGCTTTCTTT

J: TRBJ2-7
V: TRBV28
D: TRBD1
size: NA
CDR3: CASRLTGTGYYEQYF
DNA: TGTGCCAGCAGACTAACCGGGACAGGGTATTACGAGCAGTACTTC

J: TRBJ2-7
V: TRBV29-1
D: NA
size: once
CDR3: CSVGAGAYEQYF
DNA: TGCAGCGTTGGGGCAGGGGCCTACGAGCAGTACTTC

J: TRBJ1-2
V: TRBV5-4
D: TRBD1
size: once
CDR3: CASSEDRESYGYTF
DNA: TGTGCCAGCAGCGAGGACAGGGAATCCTATGGCTACACCTTC

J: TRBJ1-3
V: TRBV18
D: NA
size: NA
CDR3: CASSPYVGRSAGNTIYF
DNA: TGTGCCAGCTCACCATACGTCGGCAGGTCGGCTGGAAACACCATATATTTT

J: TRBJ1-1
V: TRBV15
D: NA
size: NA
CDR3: CATSTINTEAFF
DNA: TGTGCCACCAGCACCATCAACACTGAAGCTTTCTTT

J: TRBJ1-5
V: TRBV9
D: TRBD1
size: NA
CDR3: CASNPSGGQGQPQHF
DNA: TGTGCCAGCAACCCCTCAGGGGGCCAAGGTCAGCCCCAGCATTTT

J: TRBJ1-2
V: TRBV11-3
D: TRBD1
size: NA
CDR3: CASSLRGTGVSGYTF
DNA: TGTGCCAGCAGCTTACGCGGGACAGGGGTCTCTGGCTACACCTTC

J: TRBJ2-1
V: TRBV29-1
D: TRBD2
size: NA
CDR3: CSVKAGGEYNEQFF
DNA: TGCAGCGTTAAAGCGGGGGGGGAATACAATGAGCAGTTCTTC

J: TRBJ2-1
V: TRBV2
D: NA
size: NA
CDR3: CASTILAEQFF
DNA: TGTGCCAGCACCATACTAGCTGAGCAGTTCTTC

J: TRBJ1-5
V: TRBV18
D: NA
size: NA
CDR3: CASSEGSNQPQHF
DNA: TGTGCCAGCTCAGAGGGTAGCAATCAGCCCCAGCATTTT

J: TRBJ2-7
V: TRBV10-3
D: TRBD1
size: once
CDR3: CAIKRTGTYEQYF
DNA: TGTGCCATCAAGAGGACAGGGACGTACGAGCAGTACTTC

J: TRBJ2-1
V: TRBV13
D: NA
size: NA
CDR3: CASSLVGERITGHEQFF
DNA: TGTGCCAGCAGCTTAGTAGGGGAAAGAATCACCGGCCATGAGCAGTTCTTC

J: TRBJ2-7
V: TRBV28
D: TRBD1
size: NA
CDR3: CASSFRFGQGVTYEQYF
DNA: TGTGCCAGCAGTTTTAGATTCGGGCAGGGGGTTACCTACGAGCAGTACTTC

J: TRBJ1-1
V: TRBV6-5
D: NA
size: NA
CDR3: CAAGRHRNTEAFF
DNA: TGTGCGGCGGGGAGACATAGAAACACTGAAGCTTTCTTT

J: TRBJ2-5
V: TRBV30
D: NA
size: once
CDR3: CAWSEGRQETQYF
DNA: TGTGCCTGGAGTGAGGGGCGCCAAGAGACCCAGTACTTC

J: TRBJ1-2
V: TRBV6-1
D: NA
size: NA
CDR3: CASSETGGLGTF
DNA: TGTGCCAGCAGTGAGACCGGGGGGCTTGGCACCTTC

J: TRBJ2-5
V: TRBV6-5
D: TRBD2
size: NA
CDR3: CASSYSAGEWETQYF
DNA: TGTGCCAGCAGTTACTCAGCGGGAGAATGGGAGACCCAGTACTTC

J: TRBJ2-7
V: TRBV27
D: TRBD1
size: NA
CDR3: CASSVQGASYEQYF
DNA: TGTGCCAGCAGTGTACAGGGGGCCAGTTACGAGCAGTACTTC

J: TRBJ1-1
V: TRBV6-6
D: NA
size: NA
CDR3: CASNLGRLAEAFF
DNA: TGTGCCAGCAATCTCGGGAGGTTGGCTGAAGCTTTCTTT

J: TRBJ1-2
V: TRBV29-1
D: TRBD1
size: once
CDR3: CSVEGDSGYTF
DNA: TGCAGCGTTGAGGGGGACAGTGGCTACACCTTC

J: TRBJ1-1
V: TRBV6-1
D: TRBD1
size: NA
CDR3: CASRIPGQKNAFF
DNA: TGTGCCAGCAGGATCCCGGGACAGAAAAATGCTTTCTTT

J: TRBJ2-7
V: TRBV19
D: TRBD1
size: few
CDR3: CASSILQGARYEQYF
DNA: TGTGCCAGTAGTATCCTCCAGGGGGCTCGTTACGAGCAGTACTTC

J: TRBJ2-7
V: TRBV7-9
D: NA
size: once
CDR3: CASSSRGGSYEQYF
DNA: TGTGCCAGCAGCTCCCGAGGAGGCTCCTACGAGCAGTACTTC

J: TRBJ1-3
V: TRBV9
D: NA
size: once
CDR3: CASGLTLGNTIYF
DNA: TGTGCCAGCGGACTGACACTTGGAAACACCATATATTTT

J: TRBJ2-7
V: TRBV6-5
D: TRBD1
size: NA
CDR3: CASSDPGQAYEQYF
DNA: TGTGCCAGCAGCGATCCGGGACAGGCTTACGAGCAGTACTTC

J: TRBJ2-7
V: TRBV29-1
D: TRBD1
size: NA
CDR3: CSVKSGTGFDEQYF
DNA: TGCAGCGTGAAGTCCGGGACAGGGTTCGACGAGCAGTACTTC

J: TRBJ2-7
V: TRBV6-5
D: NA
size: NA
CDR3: CASSRRGYEQYF
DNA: TGTGCCAGCAGTCGGCGCGGCTACGAGCAGTACTTC

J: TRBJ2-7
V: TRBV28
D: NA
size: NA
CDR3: CASSLKRVSYEQYF
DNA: TGTGCCAGCAGTTTGAAGCGGGTATCCTACGAGCAGTACTTC

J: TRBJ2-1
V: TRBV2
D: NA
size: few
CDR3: CASSPSTGSYNEQFF
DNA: TGTGCCAGCAGTCCCTCTACGGGGAGCTACAATGAGCAGTTCTTC

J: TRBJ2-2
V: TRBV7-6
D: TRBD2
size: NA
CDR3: CASSLAGTSGTGELFF
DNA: TGTGCCAGCAGCTTGGCCGGGACTAGCGGGACCGGGGAGCTGTTTTTT

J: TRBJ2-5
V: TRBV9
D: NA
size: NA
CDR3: CASSVVGNAETQYF
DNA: TGTGCCAGCAGCGTAGTCGGGAATGCGGAGACCCAGTACTTC

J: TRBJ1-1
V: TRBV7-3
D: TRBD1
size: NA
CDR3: CASSLIFRDRGYSNTEAFF
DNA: TGTGCCAGCAGCTTAATTTTTAGGGACAGGGGGTACTCCAACACTGAAGCTTTCTTT

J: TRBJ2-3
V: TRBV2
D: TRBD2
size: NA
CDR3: CASSVTSGSVDTQYF
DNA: TGTGCCAGCAGTGTCACTAGCGGGAGTGTAGATACGCAGTATTTT

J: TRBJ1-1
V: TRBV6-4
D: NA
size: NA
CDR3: CASSEQTGEAFF
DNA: TGTGCCAGCAGTGAACAGACAGGTGAAGCTTTCTTT

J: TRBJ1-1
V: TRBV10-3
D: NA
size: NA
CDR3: CAISLTGTNTEAFF
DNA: TGTGCCATCAGCCTGACAGGTACGAACACTGAAGCTTTCTTT

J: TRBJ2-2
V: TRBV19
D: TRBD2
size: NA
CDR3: CASSAATSGRTGELFF
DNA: TGTGCCAGTAGTGCTGCGACGAGCGGGAGAACCGGGGAGCTGTTTTTT

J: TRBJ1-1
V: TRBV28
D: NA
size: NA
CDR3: CASSLWQNLPGTEAFF
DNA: TGTGCCAGCAGTTTGTGGCAGAACCTACCAGGCACTGAAGCTTTCTTT

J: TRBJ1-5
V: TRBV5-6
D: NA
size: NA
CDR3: CASSRQTNQPQHF
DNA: TGTGCCAGCAGTCGACAGACCAATCAGCCCCAGCATTTT

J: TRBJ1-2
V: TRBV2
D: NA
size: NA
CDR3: CASSDHTGSSGYTF
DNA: TGTGCCAGCAGTGACCACACAGGGTCTTCTGGCTACACCTTC

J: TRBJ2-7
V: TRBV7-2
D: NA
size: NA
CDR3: CASSSLYEQYF
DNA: TGTGCCAGCAGCTCCCTCTACGAGCAGTACTTC

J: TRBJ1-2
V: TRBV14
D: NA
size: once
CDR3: CASSQDARSYTF
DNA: TGTGCCAGCAGCCAAGACGCCAGGTCCTACACCTTC

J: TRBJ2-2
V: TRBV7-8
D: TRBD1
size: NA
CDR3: CASSLGTGGIGELFF
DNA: TGTGCCAGCAGCCTCGGGACAGGGGGCATCGGGGAGCTGTTTTTT

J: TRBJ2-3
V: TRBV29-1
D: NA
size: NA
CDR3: CSHRAGVTDTQYF
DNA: TGCAGCCACAGGGCAGGGGTGACTGATACGCAGTATTTT

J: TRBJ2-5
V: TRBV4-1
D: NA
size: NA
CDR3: CASKGDLQETQYF
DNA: TGCGCCAGTAAAGGGGACTTACAAGAGACCCAGTACTTC

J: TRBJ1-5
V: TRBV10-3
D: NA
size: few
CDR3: CAISESRDQPQHF
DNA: TGTGCCATCAGTGAGTCGCGGGATCAGCCCCAGCATTTT

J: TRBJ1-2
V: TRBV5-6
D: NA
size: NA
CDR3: CASRPLWGRHGYTF
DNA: TGTGCCAGCAGACCTCTTTGGGGCAGACATGGCTACACCTTC

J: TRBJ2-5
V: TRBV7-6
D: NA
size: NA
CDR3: CASSFRGGETQYF
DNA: TGTGCCAGCAGCTTTAGGGGGGGGGAGACCCAGTACTTC

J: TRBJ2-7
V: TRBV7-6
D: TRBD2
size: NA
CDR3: CASSSGGEQYF
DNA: TGTGCCAGCAGCTCGGGAGGAGAGCAGTACTTC

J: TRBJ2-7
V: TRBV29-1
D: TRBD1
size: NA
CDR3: CSVGGQTGGQSYEQYF
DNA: TGCAGCGTTGGCGGCCAAACAGGGGGACAAAGCTACGAGCAGTACTTC

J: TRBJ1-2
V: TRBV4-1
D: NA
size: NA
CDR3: CASSQDIRRRSNYGYTF
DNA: TGCGCCAGCAGCCAAGATATAAGGAGACGTAGTAACTATGGCTACACCTTC